Below, 14 T cell receptor beta chains from the same sample are listed, as sequenced in a study of CD8+CD57+ T cells in acquired aplastic anemia. Flow cytometry had shown expanded CD8+CD57+ cells in the patients chosen for sequencing. Template material for TCR beta VDJ and CDR3 profiling consisted of genomic DNA. A single record per CDR3 protein comes from TCRdb applying MiXCR to the reads. The data show under 350,000 distinct CDR3 sequences, approximately 58% seen once. The sequencing input was sorted CD4+, CD8+, or CD8+CD57+ T cells (not recorded which) from PBMCs. The receptors stem from a human donor with aplastic anemia.

This clonotype was observed many times. In nucleotides, the CDR3 is TGCGCCAGCAGCTTGGGACAGGGGGCGACCCAGTACTTC. Protein sequence: CASSLGQGATQYF. The gene calls are TRBV5-1 and TRBJ2-5; 10 bases match TRBD1. CDR1 is SGHRS, CDR2 YFSETQ, per germline. The V gene end was trimmed by 0 bases and the J gene end by 7 bases; junction bases not matched to a gene: 0. This CDR3 is built from 13 residues.

Many counts were recorded for this clonotype. V usage is TRBV18 and J usage is TRBJ2-7, with a tentative D call TRBD1 (6 bases). CDR1 is KGHSH, CDR2 LQKENI, per germline. The CDR3 covers 15 residues. V gave up 3 bases and J gave up 2 bases, with 14 bases separating them. The CDR3 spells CASSPATGSPYEQYF. The CDR3 DNA reads as TGTGCCAGCTCACCCGCGACAGGAAGCCCCTACGAGCAGTACTTC.

The table lists this clonotype with many counts. The chain joins TRBV19 to TRBJ2-1; D is perhaps TRBD2 (6 bases). Per germline, CDR1 LNHDA and CDR2 SQIVND (reference sequence). The V end was cut by 5 bases, the J end by 7 bases, with 12 bases between. The CDR3 is 13 residues long. CDR3 protein: CASSPTSWNEQFF. The DNA of the CDR3 is TGTGCCAGTAGTCCGACTAGTTGGAATGAGCAGTTCTTC.

This clonotype was counted many times. The chain uses TRBV2 and TRBJ1-3, with TRBD1 as a possible D gene (5 bases). From germline, CDR1 is SNHLY and CDR2 FYNNEI. V was clipped by 6 bases and J by 2 bases, with 14 bases between them. The CDR3 length is 15 residues. The CDR3 spells CASSPQVWAGNTIYF. The CDR3 coding sequence is TGTGCCAGCAGCCCACAGGTCTGGGCTGGAAACACCATATATTTT.

Concerning this clonotype: A much larger clone is a single base away; this may be a read error. J is TRBJ2-1 and V is TRBV5-1; TRBD2 matches at 11 bases. The CDR3 spans 17 residues. Germline values: CDR1 SGHRS, CDR2 YFSETQ. The DNA of the CDR3 is TGCGCCGGCAGCTTGACCGGAGTAGCGGGGGGGAACAATGAGCAGTTCTTC. Residues: CAGSLTGVAGGNNEQFF.

In this sample, this clonotype turned up a few times. At one end the junction does not follow the germline gene, possibly because of a read error. The chain recombines TRBV6-1 with TRBJ2-5; D possibly corresponds to TRBD1 (7 bases). CDR3 length: 15 amino acids. Germline V gene data show CDR1 as MNHNS and CDR2 as SASEGT. CDR3 residues: CASSEAQGVGEAQHF. In nucleotides, the CDR3 is TGTGCCAGCAGTGAAGCGCAGGGGGTTGGGGAGGCCCAGCACTTC.

The V call is TRBV15, the J call TRBJ1-4, with no clear D. The germline V and J ends were trimmed by 0 bases and 1 base, with 6 bases remaining between them. Germline values: CDR1 LNHNV, CDR2 YYDKDF (reference sequence). The CDR3 runs to 15 residues. CDR3 protein: CATSRDRRTNEKLFF. The CDR3 DNA reads as TGTGCCACCAGCAGAGATCGTCGAACTAATGAAAAACTGTTTTTT.

This clonotype occurred many times. V gene TRBV2 combines with J gene TRBJ2-4, with 9 bases aligning to TRBD1. The ends lost 6 bases at V and 7 bases at J; junction bases unmatched: 10. The CDR3 is made up of 15 amino acids. CDR1 and CDR2 (germline): SNHLY, FYNNEI. The CDR3 spells CASSPGGQGRNIQYF. For the CDR3, the DNA is TGTGCCAGCAGCCCCGGGGGACAGGGCAGGAACATTCAGTACTTC.

V usage is TRBV5-4 and J usage is TRBJ2-3; the D gene is possibly TRBD2 (6 bases). The V and J ends lost 2 bases and 12 bases respectively, with 19 bases between them. Germline V gene lookup returns CDR1 SGHNT and CDR2 YYREEE (reference sequence). This CDR3 has 14 residues. The DNA for the CDR3 is TGTGCCAGCAGCTTATCCGCGGGGTTTGGTACTCAGTATTTT. Translation: CASSLSAGFGTQYF.

The chain recombines TRBV2 with TRBJ2-2; 7 nucleotides agree with TRBD2. Germline loops: CDR1 SNHLY, CDR2 FYNNEI. The CDR3 consists of 15 residues. V gave up 2 bases and J gave up 1 base; unmatched junction bases: 1. The CDR3: CASSEIAGNTGELFF. The CDR3 nucleotides are TGTGCCAGCAGTGAAATAGCGGGGAACACCGGGGAGCTGTTTTTT.

Note on this clonotype: One junction end disagrees with the germline gene, perhaps due to a read error. This chain joins TRBV10-2 and TRBJ2-2, with a weak D call TRBD1 (5 bases). CDR3 length: 14 amino acids. Germline CDR1 reads WSHSY; CDR2 reads SAAADI. CDR3 sequence reads: CASRYRTNTGELFF. The CDR3 bases are TGTGCCAGCAGGTACAGGACGAACACCGGGGAGCTGTTTTTT.

There are a few counts of this clonotype. This chain uses TRBV7-3 with TRBJ2-3; TRBD1 aligns across 7 bases. Germline assignment: CDR1 SGHTA and CDR2 FQGTGA. The J segment lost 4 bases and the V segment lost 3 bases, leaving 4 bases of the junction unmatched. The CDR3 spans 14 residues. Here the CDR3 reads CASSFHRGADTQYF. DNA for the CDR3: TGTGCCAGCAGCTTCCACAGGGGAGCAGATACGCAGTATTTT.

In regard to this clonotype: This is likely a read error, given that the CDR3 carries no conserved phenylalanine or tryptophan at its end. This chain joins TRBV7-8 and TRBJ1-3; D not resolved. The CDR3 sequence is 11 residues long. Germline CDR1 and CDR2: SGHVS and FQNEAQ. The CDR3 is CASSSGNTIYL. The CDR3 nucleotides are TGCGCCAGTTCCTCTGGAAACACCATATATCTT.

V is TRBV2 and J is TRBJ2-1, with 9 bases matching TRBD2. The J segment lost 7 bases and the V segment lost 4 bases, leaving 5 bases of the junction unmatched. The CDR3 extends over 14 amino acids. Germline lookup yields CDR1 SNHLY and CDR2 FYNNEI. CDR3 nucleotides: TGTGCCAGCAGTGTATCCCTAGCGGGGAATGAGCAGTTCTTC. Translating it yields CASSVSLAGNEQFF. The full variable domain, completed using reference TRBV2 and TRBJ2-1, is EPEVTQTPSHQVTQMGQEVILRCVPISNHLYFYWYRQILGQKVEFLVSFYNNEISEKSEIFDDQFSVERPDGSNFTLKIRSTKLEDSAMYFCASSVSLAGNEQFFGPGTRLTVL.